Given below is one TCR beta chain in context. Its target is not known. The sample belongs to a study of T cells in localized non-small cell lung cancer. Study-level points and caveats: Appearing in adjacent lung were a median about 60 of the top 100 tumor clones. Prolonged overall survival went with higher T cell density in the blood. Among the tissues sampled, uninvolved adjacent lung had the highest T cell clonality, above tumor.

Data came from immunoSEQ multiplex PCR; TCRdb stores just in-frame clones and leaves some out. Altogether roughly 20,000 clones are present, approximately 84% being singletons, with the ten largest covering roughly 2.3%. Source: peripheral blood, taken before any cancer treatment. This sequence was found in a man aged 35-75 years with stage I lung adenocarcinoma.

The CDR3 region has the DNA TGTGCCAGCAGGACAGGGGCCTATGGCTACACCTTC. Translation: CASRTGAYGYTF. This rearrangement joins TRBV6-6 to TRBJ1-2; 8 bases agree with TRBD1. Germline V gives CDR1 MNHNY, CDR2 SVGAGI (reference sequence). Trimming removed 6 bases from V and 4 bases from J; junction bases left unmatched: 1. The CDR3 consists of 12 residues.